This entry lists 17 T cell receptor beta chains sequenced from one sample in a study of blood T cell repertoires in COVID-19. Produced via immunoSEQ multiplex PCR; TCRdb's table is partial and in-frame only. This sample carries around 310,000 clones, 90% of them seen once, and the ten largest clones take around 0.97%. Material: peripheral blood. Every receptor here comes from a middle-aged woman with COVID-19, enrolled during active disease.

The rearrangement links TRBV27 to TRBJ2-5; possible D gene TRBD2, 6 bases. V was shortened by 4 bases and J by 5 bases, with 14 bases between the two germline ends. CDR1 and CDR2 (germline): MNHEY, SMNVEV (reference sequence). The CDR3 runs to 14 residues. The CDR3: CASSSAGQRETQYF. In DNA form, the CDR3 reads TGTGCCAGCAGTTCGGCGGGGCAGAGGGAGACCCAGTACTTC.

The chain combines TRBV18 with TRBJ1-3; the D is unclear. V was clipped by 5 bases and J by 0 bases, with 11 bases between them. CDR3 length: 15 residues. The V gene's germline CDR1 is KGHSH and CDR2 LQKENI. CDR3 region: CASSNVLHSGNTIYF. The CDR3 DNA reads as TGTGCCAGCTCAAATGTACTCCACTCTGGAAACACCATATATTTT.

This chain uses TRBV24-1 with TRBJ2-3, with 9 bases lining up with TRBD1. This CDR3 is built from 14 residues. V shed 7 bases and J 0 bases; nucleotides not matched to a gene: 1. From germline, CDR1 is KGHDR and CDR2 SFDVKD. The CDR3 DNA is TGTGCCACCAGGGGACAGGGAAGCACAGATACGCAGTATTTT. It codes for CATRGQGSTDTQYF.

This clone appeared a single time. CDR3 sequence: CASSFPGGGMNTEAFF. The CDR3 DNA is TGTGCCAGCAGCTTCCCGGGCGGGGGGATGAACACTGAAGCTTTCTTT. The chain employs TRBV5-4 and TRBJ1-1, with a weak D call TRBD1 (5 bases). Looked up from germline, CDR1 is SGHNT and CDR2 is YYREEE (reference sequence). The CDR3 totals 16 residues. V lost 2 bases, J lost 0 bases, and 14 bases lay in between. The whole variable domain, remainder taken from reference TRBV5-4 and TRBJ1-1, is ETGVTQSPTHLIKTRGQQVTLRCSSQSGHNTVSWYQQALGQGPQFIFQYYREEENGRGNFPPRFSGLQFPNYSSELNVNALELDDSALYLCASSFPGGGMNTEAFFGQGTRLTVV.

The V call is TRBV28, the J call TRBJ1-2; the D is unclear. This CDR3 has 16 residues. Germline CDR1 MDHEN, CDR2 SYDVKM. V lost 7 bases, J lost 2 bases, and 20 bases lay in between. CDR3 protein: CASTPIRNSENYGYTF. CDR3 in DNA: TGTGCCAGCACCCCCATTAGGAACAGTGAGAACTATGGCTACACCTTC.

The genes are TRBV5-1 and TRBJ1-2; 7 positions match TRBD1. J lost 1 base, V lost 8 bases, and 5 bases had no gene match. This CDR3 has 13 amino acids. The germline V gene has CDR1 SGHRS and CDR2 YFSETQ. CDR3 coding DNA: TGCGCCAGTAGCGACAGGGTTAACTATGGCTACACCTTC. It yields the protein CASSDRVNYGYTF. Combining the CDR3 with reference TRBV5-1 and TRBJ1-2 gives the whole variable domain KAGVTQTPRYLIKTRGQQVTLSCSPISGHRSVSWYQQTPGQGLQFLFEYFSETQRNKGNFPGRFSGRQFSNSRSEMNVSTLELGDSALYLCASSDRVNYGYTFGSGTRLTVV.

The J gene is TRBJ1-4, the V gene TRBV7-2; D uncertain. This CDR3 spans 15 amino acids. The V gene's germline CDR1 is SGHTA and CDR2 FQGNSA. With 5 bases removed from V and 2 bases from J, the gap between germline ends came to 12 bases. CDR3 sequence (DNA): TGTGCCAGCAGCCCCACGGGGAGCACTAATGAAAAACTGTTTTTT. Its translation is CASSPTGSTNEKLFF.

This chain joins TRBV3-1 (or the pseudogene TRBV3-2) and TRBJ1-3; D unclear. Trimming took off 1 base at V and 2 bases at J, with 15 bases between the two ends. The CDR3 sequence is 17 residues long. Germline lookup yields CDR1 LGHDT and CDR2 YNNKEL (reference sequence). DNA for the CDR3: TGTGCCAGCAGCCAAGGACCCCGACACTGGACTGGAAACACCATATATTTT. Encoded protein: CASSQGPRHWTGNTIYF.

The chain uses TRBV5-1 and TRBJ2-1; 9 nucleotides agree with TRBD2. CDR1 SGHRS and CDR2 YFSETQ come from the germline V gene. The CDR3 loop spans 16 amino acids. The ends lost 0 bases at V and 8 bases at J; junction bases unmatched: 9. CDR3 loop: CASSLDIAGGTDEQFF. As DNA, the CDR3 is TGCGCCAGCAGCTTGGATATCGCGGGAGGGACGGATGAGCAGTTCTTC.

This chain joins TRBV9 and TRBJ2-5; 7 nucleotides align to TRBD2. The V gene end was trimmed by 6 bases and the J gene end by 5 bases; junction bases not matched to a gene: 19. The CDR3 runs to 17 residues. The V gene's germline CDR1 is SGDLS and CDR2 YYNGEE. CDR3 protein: CASTRGFRGGAEETQYF. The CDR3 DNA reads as TGTGCCAGCACGAGAGGGTTTCGCGGGGGAGCAGAGGAGACCCAGTACTTC.

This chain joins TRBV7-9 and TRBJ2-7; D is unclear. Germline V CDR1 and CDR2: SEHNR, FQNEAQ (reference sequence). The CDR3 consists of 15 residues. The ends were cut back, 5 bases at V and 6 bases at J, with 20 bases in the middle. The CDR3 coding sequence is TGTGCCAGCAGCCTCCACGGGTCAACACGGATCGAGCAGTACTTC. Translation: CASSLHGSTRIEQYF.

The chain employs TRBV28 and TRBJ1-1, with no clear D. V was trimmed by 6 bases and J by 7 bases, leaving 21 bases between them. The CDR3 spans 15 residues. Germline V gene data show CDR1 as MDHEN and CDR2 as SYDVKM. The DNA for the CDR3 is TGTGCCAGCAGCCTCGTGGGCAGATACCGCGATGAAGCTTTCTTT. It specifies CASSLVGRYRDEAFF.

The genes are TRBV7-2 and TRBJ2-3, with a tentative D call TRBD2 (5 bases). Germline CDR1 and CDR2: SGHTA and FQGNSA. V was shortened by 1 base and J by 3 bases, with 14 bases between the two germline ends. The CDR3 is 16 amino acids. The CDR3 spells CASSLDRGLNTDTQYF. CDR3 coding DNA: TGTGCCAGCAGCTTAGACCGCGGGTTGAATACAGATACGCAGTATTTT.

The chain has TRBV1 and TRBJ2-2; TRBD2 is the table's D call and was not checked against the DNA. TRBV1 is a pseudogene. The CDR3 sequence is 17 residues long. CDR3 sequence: CTSSQESVAGDDGELFF. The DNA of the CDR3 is TGCACCAGCAGCCAAGAGTCGGTAGCGGGAGATGACGGGGAGCTGTTTTTT.

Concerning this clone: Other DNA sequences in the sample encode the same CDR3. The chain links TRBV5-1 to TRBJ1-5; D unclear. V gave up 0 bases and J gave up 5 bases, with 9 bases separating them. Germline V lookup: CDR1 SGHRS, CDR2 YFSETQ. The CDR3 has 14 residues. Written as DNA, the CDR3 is TGCGCCAGCAGCTTGGTAGCCGGGGATCAGCCCCAGCATTTT. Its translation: CASSLVAGDQPQHF.

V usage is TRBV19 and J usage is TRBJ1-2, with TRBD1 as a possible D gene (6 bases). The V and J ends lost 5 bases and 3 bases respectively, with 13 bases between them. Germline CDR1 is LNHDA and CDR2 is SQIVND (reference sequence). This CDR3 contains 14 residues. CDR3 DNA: TGTGCCAGTAGTTTCTGGACAGATGACTATGGCTACACCTTC. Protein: CASSFWTDDYGYTF.

The CDR3 loop is CAWRDDRGSQPQHF. The CDR3 region has the DNA TGTGCCTGGAGGGATGACAGGGGGTCTCAGCCCCAGCATTTT. The V call is TRBV30, the J call TRBJ1-5; 9 positions agree with TRBD1. The ends lost 3 bases at V and 6 bases at J; junction bases unmatched: 6. The CDR3 runs to 14 residues. Germline V CDR1 and CDR2: GTSNPN, SVGIG (reference sequence).